The 32 T cell receptor beta chains reported below all come from one sample, sequenced in a study of CD8 T cells in ankylosing spondylitis. TCRdb fed the 5' RACE reads into MiXCR, producing one record per CDR3 protein. Among some 290,000 distinct CDR3 sequences listed, 15% to 25% were seen once. Sequenced material: blood, either unsorted or a sorted T cell fraction (not recorded which). These receptors were collected from a male donor with ankylosing spondylitis or in good health (not recorded which).

The chain couples TRBV24-1 to TRBJ1-2, with D possibly matching TRBD1 (5 bases). Germline V gives CDR1 KGHDR, CDR2 SFDVKD. This CDR3 comprises 12 residues. Between the trimmed V and J ends, which lost 5 bases and 5 bases, there was a span of 8 bases. CDR3 amino acids: CATSATEYGYTF. The CDR3, as DNA: TGTGCCACCAGTGCGACAGAATATGGCTACACCTTC.

The J gene is TRBJ2-1, the V gene TRBV15; D uncertain. V was pared by 2 bases and J by 4 bases, with 3 bases between. CDR3 size: 12 residues. Germline lookup yields CDR1 LNHNV and CDR2 YYDKDF (reference sequence). CDR3 sequence reads: CATSRLYNEQFF. CDR3 in DNA: TGTGCCACCAGCAGACTATACAATGAGCAGTTCTTC.

This chain links TRBV4-2 with TRBJ2-4; D may be TRBD2 (5 bases). This CDR3 has 15 residues. The germline CDR1 and CDR2 sequences are LGHNA and YNFKEQ. Deletions cut 0 bases from V and 0 bases from J, with 6 bases between. Written as DNA, the CDR3 is TGTGCCAGCAGCCAAGACGGGGTAGCCAAAAACATTCAGTACTTC. Translation: CASSQDGVAKNIQYF.

This clonotype was counted a few times. This chain joins TRBV3-1 and TRBJ2-1, with 13 bases identical to TRBD2. The CDR3 length is 18 residues. V trimming: 4 bases; J trimming: 7 bases; junction bases outside the gene matches: 13. Per the germline V gene, CDR1 is LGHDT and CDR2 is YNNKEL (reference sequence). CDR3 amino acids: CASSRTGTSGASRNEQFF. The CDR3 nucleotides are TGTGCCAGCAGCCGCACCGGGACTAGCGGGGCCTCAAGGAATGAGCAGTTCTTC.

The table lists this clonotype with a few counts. The chain has TRBV12-3 or TRBV12-4 and TRBJ2-3; no clear D gene. V lost 5 bases, J lost 1 base, and 13 bases lay in between. This CDR3 is 15 amino acids long. DNA of the CDR3: TGTGCCAGCAGTCCCGACGACCCTGGCACAGATACGCAGTATTTT. Its translation is CASSPDDPGTDTQYF.

For the CDR3, the DNA is TGCAGCGACAGGGGATCTAACTATGGCTACACCTTC. It encodes CSDRGSNYGYTF. The V gene is TRBV20-1, the J gene TRBJ1-2, with TRBD1 matching 8 bases. The CDR3 has 12 residues. From germline, CDR1 is DFQATT and CDR2 SNEGSKA (reference sequence).

This clonotype appeared a few times. V gene TRBV20-1 combines with J gene TRBJ2-2; D is ambiguous. V lost 1 base, J lost 1 base, and 10 bases lay in between. This CDR3 spans 15 amino acids. Germline V gene lookup returns CDR1 DFQATT and CDR2 SNEGSKA (reference sequence). The DNA for the CDR3 is TGCAGTGCTAGAGGGCACCTGCGGAACACCGGGGAGCTGTTTTTT. Translated, it gives CSARGHLRNTGELFF.

CDR3 loop: CSAQRLGTGGTEAFF. CDR3 DNA sequence: TGCAGTGCTCAAAGACTTGGGACAGGGGGCACTGAAGCTTTCTTT. The chain links TRBV20-1 to TRBJ1-1; 11 nucleotides match TRBD1. Germline trimming cut 5 bases from V and 4 bases from J; bases unmatched to any gene: 9. The CDR3 covers 15 residues. From germline, CDR1 is DFQATT and CDR2 SNEGSKA (reference sequence).

There are a few counts of this clonotype. The chain joins TRBV5-1 to TRBJ2-1; 8 bases line up with TRBD2. J was trimmed by 0 bases and V by 6 bases; bases with no gene match: 11. The CDR3 has 17 amino acids. From germline, CDR1 is SGHRS and CDR2 YFSETQ. In DNA form, the CDR3 reads TGCGCCAGCACGGTCGGCCACGGGGGGGCCTCCTACAATGAGCAGTTCTTC. The encoded protein is CASTVGHGGASYNEQFF.

The chain carries TRBV29-1 and TRBJ1-2, with D possibly TRBD1 on 5 matching bases. The germline V gene encodes CDR1 SQVTM and CDR2 ANQGSEA. V gave up 3 bases and J gave up 8 bases, with 13 bases separating them. The CDR3 loop spans 12 amino acids. Here the CDR3 DNA reads TGCAGCGTTGAGGGGCTAGGGAGCGGCTACACCTTC. Protein sequence: CSVEGLGSGYTF.

Here the CDR3 reads CASSLSFGDTGELFF. Here the CDR3 DNA reads TGTGCCAGCAGCTTAAGTTTTGGCGACACCGGGGAGCTGTTTTTT. V is TRBV9 and J is TRBJ2-2; D gene uncertain. This CDR3 is built from 15 residues. Trimming left V 4 bases short and J 3 bases short, with 13 bases between. Germline CDR1 is SGDLS and CDR2 is YYNGEE.

The chain carries TRBV20-1 and TRBJ1-6, with D unclear. Germline V gene sequence: CDR1 DFQATT, CDR2 SNEGSKA (reference sequence). CDR3 size: 13 residues. The ends were cut back, 6 bases at V and 7 bases at J, with 13 bases in the middle. The CDR3 region has the DNA TGCAGTGCGACCGGGCAGTACAATTCACCCCTCCACTTT. Amino acid sequence: CSATGQYNSPLHF.

This clonotype was counted a few times. The rearrangement uses TRBV10-3 and TRBJ2-2, with D possibly being TRBD2 (6 bases). CDR1 and CDR2 (germline): ENHRY, SYGVKD. CDR3 length: 14 residues. V was shortened by 8 bases and J by 6 bases, with 16 bases between the two germline ends. CDR3 sequence reads: CAISGGVDPGELFF. The CDR3 coding sequence is TGTGCCATCTCCGGAGGGGTAGACCCCGGGGAGCTGTTTTTT.

This clonotype has just a few counts. This chain uses TRBV30 with TRBJ1-1; D ambiguous. V lost 5 bases and J lost 1, with 11 bases in between. The CDR3 covers 13 residues. CDR1 and CDR2 (germline): GTSNPN, SVGIG (reference sequence). The CDR3 bases are TGTGCCTGGTCAAATACACCGAACACTGAAGCTTTCTTT. It translates to CAWSNTPNTEAFF.

V gene TRBV6-1 combines with J gene TRBJ2-1; TRBD2 aligns across 7 bases. CDR3 length: 16 amino acids. Losses at the gene ends were 4 bases for V and 3 bases for J; bases not matched to a gene: 9. CDR1 is MNHNS and CDR2 is SASEGT in the germline V gene. CDR3: CASSAPSGGGYNEQFF. The CDR3, as DNA: TGTGCCAGCAGTGCCCCGTCAGGCGGGGGCTACAATGAGCAGTTCTTC.

This CDR3 reads CASSLVGGRTNNEQFF. For the CDR3, the DNA is TGTGCCAGCAGCTTAGTCGGAGGTAGGACCAACAATGAGCAGTTCTTC. The rearrangement joins TRBV7-3 to TRBJ2-1; possibly TRBD2 for D (5 bases). Germline CDR1 SGHTA, CDR2 FQGTGA. Trimming shortened V by 2 bases and J by 5 bases, and 16 bases separated the two germline ends. The CDR3 consists of 16 residues.

This clonotype was detected only a few times. The V gene is TRBV11-2, the J gene TRBJ2-1, with 10 bases aligning to TRBD2. V trimming: 5 bases; J trimming: 0 bases; junction bases outside the gene matches: 13. CDR3 size: 19 residues. Per the germline V gene, CDR1 is SGHAT and CDR2 is FQNNGV. CDR3 sequence (DNA): TGTGCCAGCAGCCCCCGTCCCGGACTAGCGGATAACTCCTACAATGAGCAGTTCTTC. Its translation: CASSPRPGLADNSYNEQFF.

The rearrangement links TRBV7-2 to TRBJ2-5; weak D call: TRBD1 (6 bases). This CDR3 has 14 amino acids. Germline-derived CDR1 and CDR2 are SGHTA and FQGNSA. The germline V and J ends were trimmed by 4 bases and 3 bases, with 12 bases remaining between them. CDR3 nucleotide sequence: TGTGCCAGCAGCTCACAGGGTTTCAAAGAGACCCAGTACTTC. This codes for CASSSQGFKETQYF. The whole variable domain, filled in from reference TRBV7-2 and TRBJ2-5, reads GAGVSQSPSNKVTEKGKDVELRCDPISGHTALYWYRQSLGQGLEFLIYFQGNSAPDKSGLPSDRFSAERTGGSVSTLTIQRTQQEDSAVYLCASSSQGFKETQYFGPGTRLLVL.

This clonotype has a handful of counts. This chain uses TRBV27 with TRBJ1-2; 10 bases match TRBD1. With V trimmed by 5 bases and J by 4 bases, 10 bases remained unmatched. Germline V gene data show CDR1 as MNHEY and CDR2 as SMNVEV (reference sequence). The CDR3 contains 16 residues. Here the CDR3 DNA reads TGTGCCAGCAGTCGGGACAGGGGTGCGAATGGCTATGGCTACACCTTC. Amino acids: CASSRDRGANGYGYTF.

The chain links TRBV7-8 to TRBJ2-1, with 9 bases lining up with TRBD1. V shed 5 bases and J 0 bases; nucleotides not matched to a gene: 8. This CDR3 region has 17 residues. Germline V CDR1 and CDR2: SGHVS, FQNEAQ. The DNA of the CDR3 is TGTGCCAGCAGCAGCGGACAGGGGAGGGCCTCCTACAATGAGCAGTTCTTC. Encoded protein: CASSSGQGRASYNEQFF.

The gene calls are TRBV28 and TRBJ2-4; the D is unclear. Trimming stripped 6 bases from V and 1 base from J, with 7 bases between. This CDR3 spans 13 amino acids. From germline, CDR1 is MDHEN and CDR2 SYDVKM. The CDR3 sequence is CASRYSAKNIQYF. DNA for the CDR3: TGTGCCAGCAGATACAGCGCCAAAAACATTCAGTACTTC.

The J gene is TRBJ2-2, the V gene TRBV5-1; the D gene could be TRBD1 or TRBD2 (5 bases each). Trimming took off 7 bases at V and 0 bases at J, with 16 bases between the two ends. Germline CDR1 SGHRS, CDR2 YFSETQ. The CDR3 runs to 16 residues. CDR3: CASCRDRASNTGELFF. In DNA, the CDR3 is TGCGCCAGCTGTCGGGACCGCGCATCGAACACCGGGGAGCTGTTTTTT.

This clonotype was seen a few times. This chain joins TRBV7-3 and TRBJ2-3; 9 bases fit TRBD2. The CDR3 length is 15 residues. Germline V gene sequence: CDR1 SGHTA, CDR2 FQGTGA. With 5 bases clipped from V and 4 bases from J, the junction kept 7 bases outside the gene matches. The CDR3 coding sequence is TGTGCCAGCAGCGAGGGACTAGCCGGGGCAGATACGCAGTATTTT. Encoded protein: CASSEGLAGADTQYF.

In this sample, this clonotype turned up a few times. The V and J genes are TRBV12-3 or TRBV12-4 and TRBJ1-6; TRBD1 aligns across 8 bases. CDR3 length equals 15 residues. V trimming: 6 bases; J trimming: 7 bases; junction bases outside the gene matches: 8. The CDR3 loop reads CASSLRDRINSPLHF. The CDR3 DNA follows: TGTGCCAGCAGCCTAAGGGACAGGATCAATTCACCCCTCCACTTT.

This clonotype has a handful of counts. The rearrangement uses TRBV7-2 and TRBJ1-1; perhaps TRBD1 as D (6 bases). In germline, CDR1 is SGHTA, CDR2 FQGNSA. The CDR3 has 13 amino acids. The ends were cut back, 5 bases at V and 6 bases at J, with 13 bases in the middle. The CDR3 region is CASSSHNRAEAFF. In DNA, the CDR3 is TGTGCCAGCAGCAGCCATAACAGGGCTGAAGCTTTCTTT.

This clonotype was detected only a few times. The gene calls are TRBV6-5 and TRBJ2-1, with 8 bases fitting TRBD2. The CDR3 is made up of 14 amino acids. Germline CDR1 MNHEY, CDR2 SVGAGI. V shed 2 bases, J shed 3 bases, and the junction held 0 bases outside the gene matches. DNA of the CDR3: TGTGCCAGCAGTTACCGGGGGGGCTACAATGAGCAGTTCTTC. Translated, it gives CASSYRGGYNEQFF.

This clonotype was seen a few times. The chain employs TRBV15 and TRBJ2-1, with 7 bases that match TRBD1. Germline values: CDR1 LNHNV, CDR2 YYDKDF (reference sequence). Trimming took 0 bases from V and 1 from J; bases not matched to a gene: 15. The CDR3 is 20 residues long. The CDR3 here is CATSRDPHRGSVWSYNEQFF. The CDR3 DNA is TGTGCCACCAGCAGAGATCCACACAGGGGTTCGGTTTGGTCCTACAATGAGCAGTTCTTC. Full variable domain (rest looked up from reference TRBV15 and TRBJ2-1): DAMVIQNPRYQVTQFGKPVTLSCSQTLNHNVMYWYQQKSSQAPKLLFHYYDKDFNNEADTPDNFQSRRPNTSFCFLDIRSPGLGDTAMYLCATSRDPHRGSVWSYNEQFFGPGTRLTVL.

There are a few counts of this clonotype. The rearrangement joins TRBV12-3 or TRBV12-4 to TRBJ2-1, with 10 nucleotides matching TRBD1. The CDR3 has 15 amino acids. Losses at the gene ends were 6 bases for V and 7 bases for J; bases not matched to a gene: 9. CDR3 amino acids: CASSQGQGFMNEQFF. The CDR3 region has the DNA TGTGCCAGCAGCCAGGGACAGGGGTTTATGAATGAGCAGTTCTTC.

This clonotype was seen a few times. The chain couples TRBV3-1 to TRBJ2-3, with 9 bases lining up with TRBD2. CDR1 is LGHDT, CDR2 YNNKEL, per germline (reference sequence). V gave up 5 bases and J gave up 5 bases; unmatched junction bases: 11. The CDR3 totals 16 residues. CDR3: CASSSRPSGMGDTQYF. The CDR3 nucleotides read TGTGCCAGCAGCTCCCGGCCTAGCGGGATGGGAGATACGCAGTATTTT.

J is TRBJ1-5 and V is TRBV24-1; D is ambiguous. With 6 bases removed from V and 6 bases from J, the gap between germline ends came to 8 bases. The V gene's germline CDR1 is KGHDR and CDR2 SFDVKD. The CDR3 sequence is 12 residues long. CDR3 coding DNA: TGTGCCACCAGTCTAGGGTCTCAGCCCCAGCATTTT. Its translation: CATSLGSQPQHF.

The J gene is TRBJ2-1, the V gene TRBV6-5; weak D call: TRBD1 (6 bases). The germline CDR1 and CDR2 sequences are MNHEY and SVGAGI. This CDR3 spans 15 amino acids. V lost 2 bases and J lost 8, with 16 bases in between. CDR3 sequence reads: CASSYSAVGGHEQFF. The CDR3 bases are TGTGCCAGCAGTTACAGCGCGGTTGGGGGCCATGAGCAGTTCTTC.

There are many counts of this clonotype. The chain recombines TRBV12-3 or TRBV12-4 with TRBJ2-3; D perhaps matches TRBD2 (6 bases). The V end lost 5 bases, the J end lost 2 bases, and 8 bases lay between the germline ends. The CDR3 has 13 residues. CDR3 coding DNA: TGTGCCAGCAGTCGGGGGAACACAGATACGCAGTATTTT. It is translated as CASSRGNTDTQYF.